The clone carrying this T cell receptor beta chain was recorded a few times. The data were obtained in a study of shared clonotypes between healthy human individuals. V was trimmed by 4 bases and J by 0 bases, leaving 16 bases between them. The CDR3 is made up of 18 amino acids. Germline V lookup: CDR1 LGHNA, CDR2 YSLEER. The assay was immunoSEQ multiplex PCR, and TCRdb's table has in-frame clones only and misses some. The sample carries some 490,000 clones, around 73% recorded once. The chain joins TRBV4-3 to TRBJ1-6, with D hard to call. This clonotype was sampled from a woman between 40 and 55 years old in good health. Some clones in this sample may be carry-over from other donors' samples. Sequencing was carried out using PBMCs. The CDR3 sequence is CASSLNRHGSSYNSPLHF. For the CDR3, the DNA is TGCGCCAGCAGCCTGAATCGCCACGGGAGCTCCTATAATTCACCCCTCCACTTT.